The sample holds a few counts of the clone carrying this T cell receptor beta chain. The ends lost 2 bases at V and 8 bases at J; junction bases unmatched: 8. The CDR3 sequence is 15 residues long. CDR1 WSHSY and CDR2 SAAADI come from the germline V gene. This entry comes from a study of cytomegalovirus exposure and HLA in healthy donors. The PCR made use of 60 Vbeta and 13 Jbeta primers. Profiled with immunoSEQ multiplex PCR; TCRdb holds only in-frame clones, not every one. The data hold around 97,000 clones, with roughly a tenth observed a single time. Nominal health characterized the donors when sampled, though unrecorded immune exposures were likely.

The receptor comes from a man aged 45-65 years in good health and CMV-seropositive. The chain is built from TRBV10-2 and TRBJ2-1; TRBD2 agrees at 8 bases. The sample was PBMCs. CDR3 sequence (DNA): TGCGCCAGCAGTGAGCCCCGGGAGGGCCGAGATGAGCAGTTCTTC. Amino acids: CASSEPREGRDEQFF.